These 16 T cell receptor beta chains share one sample of origin, sequenced in a study of shared clonotypes between healthy human individuals (dated by TCRdb to the early 2020s). Libraries came from the immunoSEQ multiplex PCR assay. Drawn from immuneACCESS, this table holds only the in-frame rearrangements with V and J called that TCRdb kept. Clones are partly lost; checked studies trace under half to an unresolved V gene and leave the rest unexplained. The sample records about 460,000 clones, roughly four fifths of which are singletons. The ten biggest clones cover around 11% of the sample. Sequenced: PBMCs. The receptors derive from a woman between 35 and 50 years old in good health. Some clones in this sample may be carry-over from other donors' samples.

The V and J genes are TRBV28 and TRBJ1-4; D gene ambiguous. CDR3 length equals 14 residues. V lost 7 bases and J lost 10, with 19 bases in between. Germline CDR1 reads MDHEN; CDR2 reads SYDVKM. CDR3 in amino acids: CASITDRGGGKLFF. CDR3 bases: TGTGCCAGCATCACAGACCGAGGAGGAGGAAAACTGTTTTTT. The whole variable domain, filled in from reference TRBV28 and TRBJ1-4, reads DVKVTQSSRYLVKRTGEKVFLECVQDMDHENMFWYRQDPGLGLRLIYFSYDVKMKEKGDIPEGYSVSREKKERFSLILESASTNQTSMYLCASITDRGGGKLFFGSGTQLSVL.

The chain combines TRBV14 with TRBJ1-1, with D hard to call. Per germline, CDR1 SGHDN and CDR2 FVKESK. The V gene lost 0 bases and the J gene lost 9 bases, with 14 bases spanning the gap. The CDR3 sequence is 14 residues long. Written as DNA, the CDR3 is TGTGCCAGCAGCCAAGATCCTTTCGCCGGAAAAGCTTTCTTT. Its protein product is CASSQDPFAGKAFF.

Worth noting for this clone: Other nucleotide sequences in the sample specify the same CDR3. CDR3 in DNA: TGTGCCAGCAACAGGGTAGGCTACGAGCAGTACTTC. Translation: CASNRVGYEQYF. The chain is built from TRBV6-5 and TRBJ2-7, with D perhaps matching TRBD1 (6 bases). Trimming took 7 bases from V and 3 from J, leaving 10 bases between them. Germline CDR1 reads MNHEY; CDR2 reads SVGAGI. This CDR3 is 12 amino acids long.

This clone was detected many times. V is TRBV30 and J is TRBJ2-7; D is ambiguous. The CDR3 has 13 amino acids. Trimming took off 5 bases at V and 5 bases at J, with 16 bases between the two ends. The germline V gene encodes CDR1 GTSNPN and CDR2 SVGIG (reference sequence). The chain's CDR3 is CAWGSVGADEQYF. Written as DNA, the CDR3 is TGTGCCTGGGGCTCCGTGGGCGCAGACGAGCAGTACTTC.

This clone came up a few times. J is TRBJ1-2 and V is TRBV6-5; 9 positions match TRBD1. After removal of 5 bases from V and 7 bases from J, the junction contained 8 bases not matched to a gene. CDR3 length equals 14 residues. Germline V gene lookup returns CDR1 MNHEY and CDR2 SVGAGI. The CDR3 protein is CASSRGGQGGGYTF. The DNA of the CDR3 is TGTGCCAGCAGTAGGGGGGGACAGGGAGGTGGCTACACCTTC.

This clone appeared a single time. This chain connects TRBV7-9 to TRBJ1-1, with unresolved D. The V end was cut by 5 bases, the J end by 0 bases, with 16 bases between. The CDR3 is 16 residues long. Germline CDR1 reads SEHNR; CDR2 reads FQNEAQ (reference sequence). DNA of the CDR3: TGTGCCAGCAGCCGCAATCCGGTACGAATGAACACTGAAGCTTTCTTT. This translates into CASSRNPVRMNTEAFF.

V and J are TRBV7-9 and TRBJ1-2, with 7 bases aligning to TRBD1. V shed 5 bases, J shed 4 bases, and the junction held 7 bases outside the gene matches. The CDR3 runs to 14 residues. Germline-derived CDR1 and CDR2 are SEHNR and FQNEAQ (reference sequence). CDR3 loop: CASSPNSGGYGYTF. The CDR3 DNA is TGTGCCAGCAGCCCAAACTCAGGGGGCTATGGCTACACCTTC.

Worth noting for this clone: A single base is all that separates this from a far larger clone, so a read error is likely. The same CDR3 arises from other DNA sequences in this sample as well. The chain carries TRBV7-9 and TRBJ1-1; D unclear. This CDR3 is built from 14 residues. Germline V gene lookup returns CDR1 SEHNR and CDR2 FQNEAQ (reference sequence). Deletions cut 3 bases from V and 6 bases from J, with 14 bases between. The CDR3 region has the DNA TGTGCCAGCAGCTTGGGTCTGATGGGAGCTGAAGCTTTCTTT. It encodes CASSLGLMGAEAFF.

This clone showed up just a few times. The chain employs TRBV11-2 and TRBJ1-1; no clear D. Trimming shortened V by 1 base and J by 4 bases, and 4 bases separated the two germline ends. Germline V CDR1 and CDR2: SGHAT, FQNNGV. There are 12 residues in the CDR3. Written as DNA, the CDR3 is TGTGCCAGCAGCTTAGGGGCCACTGAAGCTTTCTTT. Residues: CASSLGATEAFF.

The chain has TRBV7-8 and TRBJ2-1; possibly TRBD1 or TRBD2 for D (5 bases each). Trimming removed 6 bases from V and 10 bases from J, with 13 bases in between. Germline V gives CDR1 SGHVS, CDR2 FQNEAQ. The CDR3 spans 12 residues. The CDR3 sequence: CASSPGPGEQFF. The DNA of the CDR3 is TGTGCCAGCAGTCCGGGGCCGGGGGAGCAGTTCTTC. The whole variable domain, filled in from reference TRBV7-8 and TRBJ2-1, reads GAGVSQSPRYKVAKRGQDVALRCDPISGHVSLFWYQQALGQGPEFLTYFQNEAQLDKSGLPSDRFFAERPEGSVSTLKIQRTQQEDSAVYLCASSPGPGEQFFGPGTRLTVL.

The chain employs TRBV18 and TRBJ1-3; D not resolved. Trimming pared 1 base from V and 0 bases from J, leaving 7 bases between. CDR1 and CDR2 (germline): KGHSH, LQKENI. This CDR3 has 15 residues. The CDR3 DNA reads TGTGCCAGCTCACCACAGGCCAACTCTGGAAACACCATATATTTT. Translation: CASSPQANSGNTIYF. The whole variable domain, filled in from reference TRBV18 and TRBJ1-3, reads NAGVMQNPRHLVRRRGQEARLRCSPMKGHSHVYWYRQLPEEGLKFMVYLQKENIIDESGMPKERFSAEFPKEGPSILRIQQVVRGDSAAYFCASSPQANSGNTIYFGEGSWLTVV.

This clone was seen at least ten times. V is TRBV10-3 and J is TRBJ2-1; possible D gene TRBD2, 6 bases. This CDR3 contains 13 residues. Germline CDR1 and CDR2: ENHRY and SYGVKD. V was cut by 0 bases and J by 9 bases, with 9 bases left in between. The CDR3 region has the DNA TGTGCCATCAGTGAGTCTAAGGGAGGTGAGCAGTTCTTC. This gives the protein CAISESKGGEQFF.

V usage is TRBV11-2 and J usage is TRBJ2-3; a possible D gene is TRBD1 (5 bases). The CDR3 has 15 residues. V lost 3 bases to trimming and J lost 1 base, with 11 bases between them. Germline-derived CDR1 and CDR2 are SGHAT and FQNNGV. CDR3 DNA sequence: TGTGCCAGCAGCTTCCAGGGCCTCGGCACAGATACGCAGTATTTT. Residues: CASSFQGLGTDTQYF. Filled out from reference TRBV11-2 and TRBJ2-3, the complete variable domain reads EAGVAQSPRYKIIEKRQSVAFWCNPISGHATLYWYQQILGQGPKLLIQFQNNGVVDDSQLPKDRFSAERLKGVDSTLKIQPAKLEDSAVYLCASSFQGLGTDTQYFGPGTRLTVL.

The chain carries TRBV11-2 and TRBJ2-7; a weak D match, TRBD2 (6 bases). Trimming took off 1 base at V and 3 bases at J, with 16 bases between the two ends. CDR1 and CDR2 (germline): SGHAT, FQNNGV. This CDR3 is built from 16 residues. Here the CDR3 DNA reads TGTGCCAGCAGCTTAGTCGGAGGGCTTATCCGCTACGAGCAGTACTTC. Its protein product is CASSLVGGLIRYEQYF.

The chain joins TRBV19 to TRBJ2-5; 11 nucleotides line up with TRBD2. The length of the CDR3 is 14 residues. Germline-derived CDR1 and CDR2 are LNHDA and SQIVND (reference sequence). With 10 bases clipped from V and 2 bases from J, the junction kept 6 bases outside the gene matches. The CDR3 loop reads CATAIAGGQETQYF. The CDR3 coding sequence is TGTGCCACCGCAATAGCGGGAGGGCAAGAGACCCAGTACTTC.

J is TRBJ1-1 and V is TRBV5-1; unclear D gene. The germline V gene has CDR1 SGHRS and CDR2 YFSETQ. V was trimmed by 4 bases and J by 0 bases, leaving 7 bases between them. The CDR3 spans 13 residues. CDR3 nucleotide sequence: TGCGCCAGCAGCCCCGTCTTGAACACTGAAGCTTTCTTT. Its protein product is CASSPVLNTEAFF.